The sequence of this T cell receptor (beta chain) was determined in a study of T cells in Graves' hyperthyroidism and ophthalmopathy. This clonotype appeared many times. Trimming removed 2 bases at V and 4 bases at J, with 8 bases between. The CDR3 runs to 13 residues. CDR1 and CDR2 (germline): MNHEY, SVGAGI. TCR beta CDR3 regions were amplified from RNA. HTBI primers drove first-round RT-PCR of the TCR CDR3. TCRdb ran MiXCR on the multiplex PCR reads and lists one entry per CDR3 protein. The sample holds some 550,000 distinct CDR3 sequences, around 21% seen once. The sequencing input was blood. The clonotype originates from a man aged 18 to 35 with Graves' hyperthyroidism. This rearrangement joins TRBV6-5 to TRBJ1-2; no clear D. DNA for the CDR3: TGTGCCAGCAGTTACGCAGCATCCTATGGCTACACCTTC. Translating gives CASSYAASYGYTF.